These 30 T cell receptor beta chains share one sample of origin, sequenced in a study of blood T cell repertoires in COVID-19. TCRdb's copy holds only in-frame clones and misses some; the assay was immunoSEQ multiplex PCR. In the table there are 310,000 or so clones, roughly 86% of which are singletons. What was sequenced was peripheral blood. The receptors shown here come from a woman under 40 with COVID-19, enrolled during active disease.

The V call is TRBV15, the J call TRBJ2-7, with 10 bases that match TRBD1. The CDR3 loop spans 17 amino acids. V shed 0 bases, J shed 3 bases, and the junction held 8 bases outside the gene matches. Germline V gene data show CDR1 as LNHNV and CDR2 as YYDKDF (reference sequence). CDR3 coding DNA: TGTGCCACCAGCAGAGAGGGGACAGGGGAAAAAGGCTACGAGCAGTACTTC. Translated: CATSREGTGEKGYEQYF.

The chain couples TRBV6-5 to TRBJ2-7; TRBD2 agrees at 8 bases. Germline V gene lookup returns CDR1 MNHEY and CDR2 SVGAGI. Trimming at V came to 7 bases and at J to 6 bases, leaving 8 bases not matched to a gene. The CDR3 is 13 residues long. The CDR3 loop reads CASKEIAGREQYF. Here the CDR3 DNA reads TGTGCCAGCAAGGAAATAGCGGGACGCGAGCAGTACTTC.

The V and J genes are TRBV12-2 and TRBJ2-4; the table's D call, TRBD1, was not checked against the DNA. TRBV12-2 is shown as a pseudogene. CDR3 length equals 13 residues. In nucleotides, the CDR3 is TGTGCAAGTCCAGGAAAAGCCAAAAACATTCAGTACTTC. Amino acid sequence: CASPGKAKNIQYF.

This clone was recorded once. CDR3 sequence reads: CASSQGRTEAFF. CDR3 bases: TGTGCCAGCAGCCAGGGGCGCACTGAAGCTTTCTTT. This chain uses TRBV12-3 or TRBV12-4 with TRBJ1-1, with a tentative D call TRBD1 (6 bases). The CDR3 is 12 amino acids. V dropped 6 bases and J dropped 4 bases, with 9 bases sitting between them.

V usage is TRBV7-3 and J usage is TRBJ1-1, with D possibly being TRBD1 (6 bases). The CDR3 loop spans 13 amino acids. The germline V gene has CDR1 SGHTA and CDR2 FQGTGA. V gave up 0 bases and J gave up 8 bases, with 10 bases separating them. In DNA form, the CDR3 reads TGTGCCAGCAGCTTAACGGGGGCAGGGGAAGCTTTCTTT. Protein sequence: CASSLTGAGEAFF.

This clone was counted only a few times. CDR3 DNA sequence: TGTGCCAGCAGCTCCCGGGACAGGGGCACTGAAGCTTTCTTT. Its translation: CASSSRDRGTEAFF. This chain uses TRBV7-2 with TRBJ1-1, with 10 bases matching TRBD1. The CDR3 loop spans 14 amino acids. Losses at the gene ends were 4 bases for V and 4 bases for J; bases not matched to a gene: 3. Germline loops: CDR1 SGHTA, CDR2 FQGNSA.

This chain links TRBV5-1 with TRBJ2-7; 7 bases fit TRBD2. CDR3 size: 14 residues. Germline trimming cut 4 bases from V and 3 bases from J; bases unmatched to any gene: 7. CDR1 and CDR2 (germline): SGHRS, YFSETQ. CDR3 amino acids: CASSPTPGGYEQYF. The CDR3 nucleotides are TGCGCCAGCAGCCCCACCCCGGGAGGCTACGAGCAGTACTTC.

The chain links TRBV13 to TRBJ2-1, with 13 positions matching TRBD2. The CDR3 has 16 amino acids. Germline CDR1 and CDR2: PRHDT and FYEKMQ (reference sequence). Trimming took 5 bases from V and 8 from J; bases not matched to a gene: 9. The CDR3 spells CASSPETSGRPHEQFF. CDR3 nucleotide sequence: TGTGCCAGCAGCCCAGAGACTAGCGGGAGGCCCCATGAGCAGTTCTTC. Using reference TRBV13 and TRBJ2-1 for the parts outside the CDR3, the full variable domain is AAGVIQSPRHLIKEKRETATLKCYPIPRHDTVYWYQQGPGQDPQFLISFYEKMQSDKGSIPDRFSAQQFSDYHSELNMSSLELGDSALYFCASSPETSGRPHEQFFGPGTRLTVL.

The chain employs TRBV2 and TRBJ2-7; 8 bases agree with TRBD1. After removal of 11 bases from V and 8 bases from J, the junction contained 14 bases not matched to a gene. CDR3 length: 13 residues. Germline V gene lookup returns CDR1 SNHLY and CDR2 FYNNEI. The CDR3 bases are TGTGCCGGATTCCTCGACAGGGGTTCAAAGCAGTACTTC. Its protein product is CAGFLDRGSKQYF.

The rearrangement links TRBV24-1 to TRBJ2-3; D remains unclear. Per germline, CDR1 KGHDR and CDR2 SFDVKD. Trimming pared 5 bases from V and 10 bases from J, leaving 12 bases between. This CDR3 has 12 amino acids. This chain's CDR3 is CATSGPFGPQYF. The CDR3 bases are TGTGCCACCAGTGGACCCTTTGGGCCGCAGTATTTT.

CDR3 sequence: CASSLSTSGNTIYF. The DNA of the CDR3 is TGTGCCAGCAGCCTTAGCACCTCTGGAAACACCATATATTTT. The chain has TRBV7-9 and TRBJ1-3; D unresolved. V dropped 5 bases and J dropped 0 bases, with 8 bases sitting between them. The CDR3 extends over 14 amino acids. CDR1 and CDR2 from the germline V gene are SEHNR and FQNEAQ (reference sequence).

This clone has only one observation. CDR3: CAWSLWGRDTEAFF. CDR3 DNA: TGTGCCTGGAGTCTCTGGGGCAGGGACACTGAAGCTTTCTTT. The chain links TRBV30 to TRBJ1-1; a weak D match, TRBD1 (5 bases). The CDR3 length is 14 residues. V lost 2 bases to trimming and J lost 3 bases, with 13 bases between them. The V gene's germline CDR1 is GTSNPN and CDR2 SVGIG (reference sequence).

V and J are TRBV2 and TRBJ2-1, with 10 bases aligning to TRBD2. The junction had 7 bases not matched to a gene; V was cut back by 6 bases and J by 5 bases. Germline V CDR1 and CDR2: SNHLY, FYNNEI. This CDR3 has 15 amino acids. CDR3 nucleotides: TGTGCCAGCAGATCCCTAGCGGGAGCCGACAATGAGCAGTTCTTC. This codes for CASRSLAGADNEQFF.

The CDR3 DNA is TGTGCCAGCAGCCTACTCGGGGAGAATTCACCCCTCCACTTT. Protein sequence: CASSLLGENSPLHF. The rearrangement joins TRBV6-5 to TRBJ1-6; no definite D call. From germline, CDR1 is MNHEY and CDR2 SVGAGI. This CDR3 has 14 residues. V was clipped by 6 bases and J by 7 bases, with 13 bases between them.

V is TRBV5-1 and J is TRBJ2-7, with TRBD1 identical over 7 bases. In germline, CDR1 is SGHRS, CDR2 YFSETQ. The CDR3 runs to 14 residues. The ends lost 4 bases at V and 4 bases at J; junction bases unmatched: 8. The CDR3 region has the DNA TGCGCCAGCAGCGACCGGGACAGTCTTTACGAGCAGTACTTC. Residues: CASSDRDSLYEQYF.

Regarding this clone: The junction departs from the called germline gene at one end, perhaps through a read error. The chain uses TRBV7-9 and TRBJ1-1; TRBD1 is a possible D gene (6 bases). The CDR3 runs to 13 residues. Germline values: CDR1 SEHNR, CDR2 FQNEAQ (reference sequence). This CDR3 reads CVSRINRDTEAFF. Written as DNA, the CDR3 is TGTGTCAGCAGAATTAACAGGGACACTGAAGCTTTCTTT. The whole variable domain, remainder taken from reference TRBV7-9 and TRBJ1-1, is DTGVSQNPRHKITKRGQNVTFRCDPISEHNRLYWYRQTLGQGPEFLTYFQNEAQLEKSRLLSDRFSAERPKGSFSTLEIQRTEQGDSAMYLCVSRINRDTEAFFGQGTRLTVV.

The V gene is TRBV24-1, the J gene TRBJ2-3; D is unresolved. The length of the CDR3 is 14 residues. Trimming took off 4 bases at V and 4 bases at J, with 11 bases between the two ends. CDR1 and CDR2 from the germline V gene are KGHDR and SFDVKD. Written as DNA, the CDR3 is TGTGCCACCAGTGACGCGACGACTGCAGATACGCAGTATTTT. Its translation: CATSDATTADTQYF.

The V call is TRBV10-3, the J call TRBJ2-7; D may be TRBD2 (6 bases). The CDR3 runs 18 residues. CDR1 is ENHRY and CDR2 is SYGVKD in the germline V gene. Trimming took off 0 bases at V and 0 bases at J, with 18 bases between the two ends. The CDR3 region has the DNA TGTGCCATCAGTGAGTCGGGTGGTGCGGGACTCACCTCCTACGAGCAGTACTTC. The encoded protein is CAISESGGAGLTSYEQYF.

This chain links TRBV30 with TRBJ2-3, with TRBD1 as a possible D gene (5 bases). Germline V lookup: CDR1 GTSNPN, CDR2 SVGIG (reference sequence). The germline V and J ends were trimmed by 1 base and 5 bases, with 10 bases remaining between them. The CDR3 loop spans 13 amino acids. The CDR3 here is CAWSGPQGDTQYF. CDR3 DNA: TGTGCCTGGAGTGGGCCCCAGGGAGATACGCAGTATTTT.

This clone was detected only once. The chain recombines TRBV6-2 or TRBV6-3 with TRBJ2-2; TRBD1 agrees at 8 bases. Trimming at V came to 2 bases and at J to 6 bases, leaving 5 bases not matched to a gene. Germline V gives CDR1 MNHEY, CDR2 SVGEGT. This CDR3 spans 15 amino acids. The CDR3, as DNA: TGTGCCAGCAGTTACCTAGACAGGGGCCCCGGGGAGCTGTTTTTT. It specifies CASSYLDRGPGELFF.

V gene TRBV2 combines with J gene TRBJ2-3; a weak D match, TRBD1 (6 bases). CDR3 length: 15 residues. The germline V and J ends were trimmed by 7 bases and 3 bases, with 17 bases remaining between them. Germline CDR1 is SNHLY and CDR2 is FYNNEI. The CDR3 coding sequence is TGTGCCAGCACCGACGAGGCAGGGGAGACAGATACGCAGTATTTT. Translation gives CASTDEAGETDTQYF.

This chain uses TRBV3-1 (or the pseudogene TRBV3-2) with TRBJ2-7; 9 nucleotides agree with TRBD1. V gave up 0 bases and J gave up 8 bases; unmatched junction bases: 8. In germline, CDR1 is LGHDT, CDR2 YNNKEL (reference sequence). This CDR3 is 15 amino acids long. This CDR3 is CASSQDLGQGRKQYF. CDR3 sequence (DNA): TGTGCCAGCAGCCAAGATCTGGGACAGGGCCGAAAGCAGTACTTC.

The CDR3 sequence is CASMGQTGVYEQYF. The DNA for the CDR3 is TGTGCCAGCATGGGACAAACTGGGGTCTACGAGCAGTACTTC. The V call is TRBV2, the J call TRBJ2-7, with a weak D call TRBD1 (6 bases). Trimming shortened V by 7 bases and J by 3 bases, and 16 bases separated the two germline ends. This CDR3 spans 14 amino acids. The germline V gene has CDR1 SNHLY and CDR2 FYNNEI.

V usage is TRBV19 and J usage is TRBJ2-3; D gene unclear. CDR3 length: 14 residues. The ends were cut back, 5 bases at V and 0 bases at J, with 9 bases in the middle. Germline CDR1 reads LNHDA; CDR2 reads SQIVND (reference sequence). CDR3 in amino acids: CASSRVSSTDTQYF. CDR3 coding DNA: TGTGCCAGTAGTCGAGTTTCTAGCACAGATACGCAGTATTTT.

The chain has TRBV4-1 and TRBJ1-4; a weak D match, TRBD1 (6 bases). Germline CDR1 reads MGHRA; CDR2 reads YSYEKL. Trimming removed 3 bases at V and 0 bases at J, with 8 bases between. The CDR3 is 15 residues long. CDR3 amino acids: CASSQRTATNEKLFF. Written as DNA, the CDR3 is TGCGCCAGCAGCCAGCGGACAGCAACTAATGAAAAACTGTTTTTT.

The V call is TRBV6-5, the J call TRBJ1-2; D is perhaps TRBD1 (5 bases). Germline V gives CDR1 MNHEY, CDR2 SVGAGI. The CDR3 has 12 amino acids. Trimming took 6 bases from V and 4 from J, leaving 9 bases between them. The CDR3 DNA is TGTGCCAGCAGCCTAACAGGCTATGGCTACACCTTC. Amino acids: CASSLTGYGYTF.

V usage is TRBV30 and J usage is TRBJ2-5; 7 bases match TRBD1. V shed 8 bases and J 1 base; nucleotides not matched to a gene: 13. The CDR3 is 15 amino acids. Germline lookup yields CDR1 GTSNPN and CDR2 SVGIG (reference sequence). The CDR3 region is CARSRDSGIQETQYF. The DNA for the CDR3 is TGTGCCAGAAGTCGGGACAGTGGCATCCAAGAGACCCAGTACTTC.

V and J are TRBV7-9 and TRBJ2-1; 9 bases match TRBD2. This CDR3 comprises 15 residues. In germline, CDR1 is SEHNR, CDR2 FQNEAQ (reference sequence). J lost 10 bases, V lost 2 bases, and 9 bases had no gene match. The CDR3 spells CASSLTSGPSGEQFF. DNA of the CDR3: TGTGCCAGCAGCTTAACTAGCGGGCCCTCGGGGGAGCAGTTCTTC.

This chain links TRBV6-5 with TRBJ2-6, with D maybe TRBD1 (6 bases). V was clipped by 6 bases and J by 2 bases, with 11 bases between them. The CDR3 totals 15 residues. Germline V CDR1 and CDR2: MNHEY, SVGAGI. CDR3 nucleotide sequence: TGTGCCAGCAGAACCACAGGGCCTGGGGCCAACGTCCTGACTTTC. This translates into CASRTTGPGANVLTF.

V is TRBV19 and J is TRBJ2-7, with 15 bases aligning to TRBD2. Trimming took 3 bases from V and 4 from J; bases not matched to a gene: 1. Per the germline V gene, CDR1 is LNHDA and CDR2 is SQIVND (reference sequence). The CDR3 totals 15 residues. DNA for the CDR3: TGTGCCAGTAGTATCGGGACTAGCGGGAGGTACGAGCAGTACTTC. Its protein product is CASSIGTSGRYEQYF.